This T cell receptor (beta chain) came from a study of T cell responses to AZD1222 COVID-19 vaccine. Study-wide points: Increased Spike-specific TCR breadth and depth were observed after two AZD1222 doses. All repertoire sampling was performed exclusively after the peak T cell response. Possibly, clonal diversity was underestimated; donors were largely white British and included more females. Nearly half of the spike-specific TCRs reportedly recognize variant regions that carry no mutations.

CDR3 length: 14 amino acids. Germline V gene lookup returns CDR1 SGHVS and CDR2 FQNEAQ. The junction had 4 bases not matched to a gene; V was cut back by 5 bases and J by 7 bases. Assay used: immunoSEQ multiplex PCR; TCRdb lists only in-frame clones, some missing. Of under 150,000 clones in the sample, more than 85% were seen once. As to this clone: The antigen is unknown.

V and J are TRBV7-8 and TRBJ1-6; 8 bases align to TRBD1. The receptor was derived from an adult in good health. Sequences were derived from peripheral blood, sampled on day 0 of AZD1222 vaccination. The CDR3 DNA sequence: TGTGCCAGCAGCGCGGACAGGGAGAATTCACCCCTCCACTTT. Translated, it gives CASSADRENSPLHF.